A selection of T cell receptor beta chains follows, all from one sample in a study of T-cell reconstitution after alpha-beta-depleted transplantation in children. In TCRdb, the PCR reads were re-called with MiXCR into one record per CDR3 protein. The sample consists of about 230,000 distinct CDR3 sequences, about 12% of them appearing once. The sequencing used PBMCs from the stem cell graft donor, collected from the stem cell graft. The receptors come from a human donor who donated a stem cell graft to a child with acute lymphoblastic leukemia. The CDR3 runs from the conserved cysteine through the conserved F or W. Each record gives: D gene, clone size, V gene, J gene, CDR3 protein, CDR3 DNA. The D gene is left open where the match is weak. Size tells how often a clone was seen (once, few, many) or the class of an expanded clone, and some rows leave it out.

TRBD1	.	TRBV28	TRBJ2-5	CASSSGEGARETQYF	TGTGCCAGCAGTTCAGGAGAGGGGGCAAGGGAGACCCAGTACTTC
.	many	TRBV12-3/TRBV12-4	TRBJ1-3	CASSFGQGGSGNTIYF	TGTGCCAGCAGTTTTGGGCAGGGAGGTTCTGGAAACACCATATATTTT
.	.	TRBV11-2	TRBJ2-7	CASSLVGQYYEQYF	TGTGCCAGCAGCTTAGTCGGACAGTACTACGAGCAGTACTTC
.	many	TRBV20-1	TRBJ1-3	CSASALGDLSGNTIYF	TGCAGTGCTAGTGCGCTGGGGGACCTCTCTGGAAACACCATATATTTT
TRBD2	many	TRBV20-1	TRBJ2-3	CSARTSGRTNTQYF	TGCAGTGCTAGGACTAGCGGGAGGACGAATACGCAGTATTTT
TRBD1	.	TRBV6-1	TRBJ1-4	CASSPYRGRREKLFF	TGTGCCAGCAGTCCATACAGGGGGCGTCGGGAAAAACTTTTTTTT
.	many	TRBV20-1	TRBJ1-2	CSALQAGAGDGYTF	TGCAGTGCCCTACAAGCAGGGGCAGGGGATGGCTACACCTTC
TRBD2	few	TRBV7-2	TRBJ2-1	CASSLKREFYEQFF	TGTGCCAGCAGCTTAAAGCGGGAGTTTTATGAGCAGTTCTTC
.	many	TRBV2	TRBJ1-1	CASSPGRRGTEAFF	TGTGCCAGCAGCCCGGGACGGAGGGGGACTGAAGCTTTCTTT
.	many	TRBV7-2	TRBJ1-1	CASSPPLERNTEAFF	TGTGCCAGCAGCCCGCCGCTAGAGCGTAACACTGAAGCTTTCTTT
.	few	TRBV25-1	TRBJ1-1	CASSVGTRNTEAFF	TGTGCCAGCAGTGTAGGGACAAGGAACACTGAAGCTTTCTTT
.	many	TRBV15	TRBJ1-2	CATRGRGYGYTF	TGTGCCACCAGGGGTAGGGGGTATGGCTACACCTTC
TRBD1	many	TRBV5-5	TRBJ1-1	CASRPDRDYTEAFF	TGTGCCAGCAGACCCGACAGGGACTACACTGAAGCTTTCTTT
TRBD2	many	TRBV5-1	TRBJ2-7	CASRGTSGVDEQYF	TGCGCCAGCAGAGGGACTAGCGGGGTGGACGAGCAGTACTTC
TRBD2	few	TRBV9	TRBJ2-5	CASRGGDETQYF	TGTGCCTCTCGGGGGGGGGACGAGACCCAGTACTTC
.	many	TRBV6-2/TRBV6-3	TRBJ1-5	CASSPAGSHQPQHF	TGTGCCAGCAGTCCGGCGGGTAGCCATCAGCCCCAGCATTTT
TRBD1	many	TRBV12-3/TRBV12-4	TRBJ1-2	CASSSDRGAYGYTF	TGTGCCAGCAGTTCGGACAGGGGGGCCTATGGCTACACCTTC
.	many	TRBV29-1	TRBJ1-1	CSVVGGPEAFF	TGCAGCGTAGTCGGGGGACCTGAAGCTTTCTTT
.	many	TRBV4-2	TRBJ2-3	CASSQGALDTQYF	TGTGCCAGCAGCCAAGGAGCCCTGGATACGCAGTATTTT
TRBD2	many	TRBV5-1	TRBJ2-7	CASSEGLAGLSYEQYF	TGCGCCAGCAGCGAAGGACTAGCGGGCTTATCCTACGAGCAGTACTTC
.	many	TRBV4-3	TRBJ2-5	CASSQDGSGPQYF	TGCGCCAGCAGCCAAGATGGGTCTGGGCCCCAGTACTTC
.	few	TRBV20-1	TRBJ2-7	CSARESGREQYF	TGCAGTGCTAGGGAGTCGGGCAGGGAGCAGTACTTC
TRBD2	many	TRBV5-1	TRBJ2-3	CASSIPTSGVTDTQYF	TGCGCCAGCAGCATACCGACTAGCGGGGTCACAGATACGCAGTATTTT
.	many	TRBV27	TRBJ1-1	CASSLRPRMAEAFF	TGTGCCAGCAGTTTACGGCCAAGGATGGCTGAAGCTTTCTTT
TRBD1	few	TRBV4-1	TRBJ2-1	CASSPPRTGVLSNEQFF	TGCGCCAGCAGCCCTCCACGGACAGGGGTCCTCTCCAATGAGCAGTTCTTC
.	many	TRBV10-3	TRBJ2-3	CAISESAGQGDTQYF	TGTGCCATCAGTGAGTCGGCAGGGCAGGGAGATACGCAGTATTTT
.	.	TRBV20-1	TRBJ1-1	CSARDLRGRITEAFF	TGCAGTGCTAGAGACCTGAGGGGGAGGATCACTGAAGCTTTCTTT
.	many	TRBV4-2	TRBJ2-1	CASSQAINEQFF	TGTGCCAGCAGCCAAGCGATCAATGAGCAGTTCTTC
.	many	TRBV6-2/TRBV6-3	TRBJ1-5	CASSYVALNQPQHF	TGTGCCAGCAGTTACGTGGCGCTCAATCAGCCCCAGCATTTT
.	many	TRBV7-2	TRBJ1-6	CASSPRLGLTSPLHF	TGTGCCAGCAGCCCCAGACTGGGCTTGACTTCACCCCTCCACTTT
TRBD1	many	TRBV5-1	TRBJ2-7	CASSLAGTGIYEQYF	TGCGCCAGCAGCCTAGCCGGGACAGGGATCTACGAGCAGTACTTC
.	many	TRBV29-1	TRBJ2-1	CSATDNEQFF	TGCAGCGCGACAGACAATGAGCAGTTCTTC